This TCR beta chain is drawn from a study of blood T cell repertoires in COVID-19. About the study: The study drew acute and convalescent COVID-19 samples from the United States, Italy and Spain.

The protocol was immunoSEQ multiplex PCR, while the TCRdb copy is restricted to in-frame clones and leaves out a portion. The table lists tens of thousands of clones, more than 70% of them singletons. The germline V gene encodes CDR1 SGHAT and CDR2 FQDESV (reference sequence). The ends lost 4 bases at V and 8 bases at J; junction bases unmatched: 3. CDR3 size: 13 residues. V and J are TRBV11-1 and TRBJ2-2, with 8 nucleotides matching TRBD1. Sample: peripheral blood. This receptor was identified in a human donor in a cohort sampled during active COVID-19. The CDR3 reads CASSSQGAGELFF. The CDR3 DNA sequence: TGTGCCAGCAGCTCTCAGGGGGCTGGGGAGCTGTTTTTT.